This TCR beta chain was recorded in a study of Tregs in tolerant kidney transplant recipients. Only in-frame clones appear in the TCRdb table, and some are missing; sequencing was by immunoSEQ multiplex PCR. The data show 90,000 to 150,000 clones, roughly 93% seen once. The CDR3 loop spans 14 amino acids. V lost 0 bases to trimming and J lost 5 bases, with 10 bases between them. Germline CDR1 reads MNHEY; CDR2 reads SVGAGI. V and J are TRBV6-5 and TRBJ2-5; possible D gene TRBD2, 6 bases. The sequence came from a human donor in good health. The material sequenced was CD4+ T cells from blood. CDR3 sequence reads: CASSYSLGRETQYF. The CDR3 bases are TGTGCCAGCAGTTACTCCCTTGGGAGGGAGACCCAGTACTTC.